This T cell receptor beta chain came from a study of blood T cell repertoires in COVID-19. Study as a whole: Acute and convalescent COVID-19 samples came from the United States, Italy and Spain.

Original processing notes: For nucleated cells, counts were estimated from reference gene primer amplification. This table comes from immunoSEQ multiplex PCR, and its TCRdb copy is limited to in-frame clones, with some not included. The V and J calls and clone size were taken over from that table, and D and trimming were inferred from the DNA. This table holds over 200,000 clones, approximately 80% found once. This CDR3 comprises 13 residues. V was clipped by 4 bases and J by 2 bases, with 8 bases between them. Germline CDR1 LNHDA, CDR2 SQIVND (reference sequence). This TCR was sampled from a man aged 55-75 years who had recovered from COVID-19. The source material was PBMCs or T cells enriched from blood (not recorded which). V usage is TRBV19 and J usage is TRBJ2-5; D call uncertain. The chain's CDR3 is CASSTGPQETQYF. CDR3 bases: TGTGCCAGTAGTACGGGTCCGCAAGAGACCCAGTACTTC.